These 8 T cell receptor beta chains were sequenced from one sample in a study of shared clonotypes between healthy human individuals. Profiled with immunoSEQ multiplex PCR; TCRdb holds only in-frame clones, not every one. The sample gives roughly 1,500,000 clones, approximately 98.5% of which show up once; roughly 0.35% is in the top ten. The sample was naive CD4+ T cells sorted from blood. Described subset: CD45RA+ positively selected. These receptors were obtained from a man in his thirties or forties in good health.

This chain links TRBV19 with TRBJ1-5; possibly TRBD1 for D (6 bases). V lost 4 bases to trimming and J lost 4 bases, with 11 bases between them. Per germline, CDR1 LNHDA and CDR2 SQIVND (reference sequence). CDR3 length equals 14 residues. CDR3 DNA: TGTGCCAGTAGTAGACAGGCCCAGAATCAGCCCCAGCATTTT. Translating it yields CASSRQAQNQPQHF.

The CDR3 reads CASSQDPTRSELFF. CDR3 nucleotides: TGCGCCAGCAGCCAAGACCCGACACGGTCGGAGCTGTTTTTT. J is TRBJ2-2 and V is TRBV4-3; D is unresolved. The CDR3 sequence is 14 residues long. V was pared by 0 bases and J by 10 bases, with 12 bases between. Germline assignment: CDR1 LGHNA and CDR2 YSLEER.

In DNA, the CDR3 is TGTGCCAGCTCACCCACAGCCCCCGGATCCTCCTACGAGCAGTACTTC. Translating gives CASSPTAPGSSYEQYF. V and J are TRBV18 and TRBJ2-7; no clear D. Per the germline V gene, CDR1 is KGHSH and CDR2 is LQKENI. Trimming removed 3 bases from V and 0 bases from J, with 15 bases in between. The CDR3 has 16 amino acids. The complete variable domain, with remaining parts taken from reference TRBV18 and TRBJ2-7, reads NAGVMQNPRHLVRRRGQEARLRCSPMKGHSHVYWYRQLPEEGLKFMVYLQKENIIDESGMPKERFSAEFPKEGPSILRIQQVVRGDSAAYFCASSPTAPGSSYEQYFGPGTRLTVT.

This sequence joins TRBV6-5 and TRBJ2-3, with TRBD2 matching 8 bases. J gave up 2 bases and V 6 bases, and 4 bases lay outside the gene matches. There are 14 residues in the CDR3. In germline, CDR1 is MNHEY, CDR2 SVGAGI. CDR3 bases: TGTGCCAGCAGCCCCGGACTAGCCACAGATACGCAGTATTTT. Protein sequence: CASSPGLATDTQYF.

The table lists this clone with a count of one. The V and J genes are TRBV5-4 and TRBJ2-5; no clear D. CDR1 SGHNT and CDR2 YYREEE come from the germline V gene (reference sequence). The CDR3 has 14 amino acids. V was cut by 2 bases and J by 5 bases, with 13 bases left in between. CDR3 bases: TGTGCCAGCAGCTTCGTCGGTATTGTGGAGACCCAGTACTTC. Translation gives CASSFVGIVETQYF.

About this clone: The identical CDR3 is also encoded by other nucleotide sequences in the sample. The V and J genes are TRBV5-1 and TRBJ2-3; D possibly matches TRBD1 or TRBD2 (5 bases each). The CDR3 covers 14 residues. Looked up from germline, CDR1 is SGHRS and CDR2 is YFSETQ. Trimming shortened V by 7 bases and J by 1 base, and 13 bases separated the two germline ends. CDR3 DNA sequence: TGCGCCAGCTCTGGGGGTCTGGGCACAGATACGCAGTATTTT. Amino acid sequence: CASSGGLGTDTQYF.

The J gene is TRBJ1-5, the V gene TRBV5-3, with a possible D match to TRBD1 (6 bases). TRBV5-3 counts as an open reading frame of uncertain function. The CDR3 is 14 residues long. The V and J ends lost 5 bases and 9 bases respectively, with 18 bases between them. CDR3 nucleotides: TGTGCCAGAAGTGAACAGGGTACGCCGAGGCCCCAGCATTTT. This encodes CARSEQGTPRPQHF.

The CDR3 reads CASSGLWVNEQYF. CDR3 nucleotide sequence: TGTGCCAGCAGCGGCCTGTGGGTTAACGAGCAGTACTTC. The chain employs TRBV7-9 and TRBJ2-7; D not resolved. V lost 5 bases, J lost 5 bases, and 13 bases lay in between. The CDR3 length is 13 residues. Germline V gene data show CDR1 as SEHNR and CDR2 as FQNEAQ (reference sequence).